This passage covers 4 T cell receptor beta chains from one sample sequenced in a study of cytomegalovirus exposure and HLA in healthy donors. The study ran its PCR with 60 Vbeta and 13 Jbeta primers. Profiled with immunoSEQ multiplex PCR; TCRdb holds only in-frame clones, not every one. The data hold about 54,000 clones, with 82% observed a single time. The sample consisted of PBMCs. These receptors were collected from a woman aged 18-29 years in good health and CMV-seronegative.

A few counts support this clone. The chain joins TRBV19 to TRBJ2-7; a possible D gene is TRBD1 (5 bases). The CDR3 totals 13 residues. Germline-derived CDR1 and CDR2 are LNHDA and SQIVND (reference sequence). The V end was cut by 2 bases, the J end by 7 bases, with 12 bases between. This CDR3 reads CASSITQGKEQYF. Here the CDR3 DNA reads TGTGCCAGTAGTATAACGCAGGGCAAAGAGCAGTACTTC.

V and J are TRBV7-9 and TRBJ1-2; TRBD1 aligns across 7 bases. The V gene end was trimmed by 7 bases and the J gene end by 12 bases; junction bases not matched to a gene: 14. Germline CDR1 is SEHNR and CDR2 is FQNEAQ (reference sequence). The CDR3 is 13 amino acids. DNA of the CDR3: TGTGCCAGCAACTCCGGGACAGCCGATGGGAACACCTTC. Its protein product is CASNSGTADGNTF.

The chain recombines TRBV10-3 with TRBJ2-7; the match to TRBD2 covers 10 bases. J gave up 3 bases and V 8 bases, and 7 bases lay outside the gene matches. This CDR3 has 14 residues. Germline assignment: CDR1 ENHRY and CDR2 SYGVKD. CDR3: CAISSASGSYEQYF. CDR3 coding DNA: TGTGCCATCTCATCGGCTAGCGGGAGCTACGAGCAGTACTTC.

The chain combines TRBV5-4 with TRBJ1-5; D gene ambiguous. The V and J ends lost 2 bases and 5 bases respectively, with 11 bases between them. Germline assignment: CDR1 SGHNT and CDR2 YYREEE (reference sequence). The CDR3 has 14 amino acids. CDR3 sequence: CASSFPGSDQPQHF. The CDR3 DNA reads TGTGCCAGCAGCTTCCCGGGGTCCGATCAGCCCCAGCATTTT.